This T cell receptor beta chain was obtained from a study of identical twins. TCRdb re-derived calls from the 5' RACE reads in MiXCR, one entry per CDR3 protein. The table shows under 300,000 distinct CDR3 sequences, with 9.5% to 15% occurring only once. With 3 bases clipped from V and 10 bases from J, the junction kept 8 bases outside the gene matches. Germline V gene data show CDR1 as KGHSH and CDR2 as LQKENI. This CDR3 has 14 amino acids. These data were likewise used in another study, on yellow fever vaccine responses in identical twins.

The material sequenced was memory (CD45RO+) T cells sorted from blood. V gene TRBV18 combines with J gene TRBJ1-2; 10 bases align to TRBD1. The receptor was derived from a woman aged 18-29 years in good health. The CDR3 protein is CASSPQTGGFLYTF. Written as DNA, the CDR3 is TGTGCCAGCTCACCGCAGACAGGGGGCTTCCTCTACACCTTC. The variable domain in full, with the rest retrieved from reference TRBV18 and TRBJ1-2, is NAGVMQNPRHLVRRRGQEARLRCSPMKGHSHVYWYRQLPEEGLKFMVYLQKENIIDESGMPKERFSAEFPKEGPSILRIQQVVRGDSAAYFCASSPQTGGFLYTFGSGTRLTVV.